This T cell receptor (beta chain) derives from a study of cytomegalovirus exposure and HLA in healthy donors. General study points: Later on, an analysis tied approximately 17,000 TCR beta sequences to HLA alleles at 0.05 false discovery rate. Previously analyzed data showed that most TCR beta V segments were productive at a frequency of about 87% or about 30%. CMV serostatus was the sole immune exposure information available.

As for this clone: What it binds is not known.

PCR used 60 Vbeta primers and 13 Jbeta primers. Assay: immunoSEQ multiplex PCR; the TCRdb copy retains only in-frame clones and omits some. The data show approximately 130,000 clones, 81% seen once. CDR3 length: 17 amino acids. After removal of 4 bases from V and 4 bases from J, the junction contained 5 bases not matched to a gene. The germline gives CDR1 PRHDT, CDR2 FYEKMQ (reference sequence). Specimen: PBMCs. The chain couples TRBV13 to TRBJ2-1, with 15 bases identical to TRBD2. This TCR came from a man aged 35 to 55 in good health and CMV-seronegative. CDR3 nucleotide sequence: TGTGCCAGCAGCTCCCCGGGACTAGCGGGAGGTTACAATGAGCAGTTCTTC. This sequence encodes CASSSPGLAGGYNEQFF. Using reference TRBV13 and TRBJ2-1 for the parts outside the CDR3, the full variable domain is AAGVIQSPRHLIKEKRETATLKCYPIPRHDTVYWYQQGPGQDPQFLISFYEKMQSDKGSIPDRFSAQQFSDYHSELNMSSLELGDSALYFCASSSPGLAGGYNEQFFGPGTRLTVL.